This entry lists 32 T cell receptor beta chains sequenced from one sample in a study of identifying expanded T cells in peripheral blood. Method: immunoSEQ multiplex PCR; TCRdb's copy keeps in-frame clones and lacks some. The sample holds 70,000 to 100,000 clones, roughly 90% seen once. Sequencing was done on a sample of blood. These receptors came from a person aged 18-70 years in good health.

The CDR3 region has the DNA TGTGCCAGCAGCTTAGCGGGACAGAGCTACGAGCAGTACTTC. Its translation: CASSLAGQSYEQYF. The chain recombines TRBV11-2 with TRBJ2-7, with 7 bases identical to TRBD1. Trimming took 1 base from V and 3 from J; bases not matched to a gene: 3. The germline V gene has CDR1 SGHAT and CDR2 FQNNGV. The CDR3 is 14 amino acids.

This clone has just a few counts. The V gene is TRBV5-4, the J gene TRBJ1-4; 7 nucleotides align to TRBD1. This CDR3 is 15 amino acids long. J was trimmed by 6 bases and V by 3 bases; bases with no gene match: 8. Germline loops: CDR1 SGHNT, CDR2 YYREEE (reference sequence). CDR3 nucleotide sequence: TGTGCCAGCAGCTACGGACAGGCGGGAGATGAAAAACTGTTTTTT. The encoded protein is CASSYGQAGDEKLFF.

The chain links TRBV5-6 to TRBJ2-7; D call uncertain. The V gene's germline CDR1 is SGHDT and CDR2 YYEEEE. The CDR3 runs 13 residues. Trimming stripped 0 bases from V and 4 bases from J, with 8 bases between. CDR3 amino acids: CASSLESRYEQYF. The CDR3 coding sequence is TGTGCCAGCAGCTTGGAGAGCCGATACGAGCAGTACTTC.

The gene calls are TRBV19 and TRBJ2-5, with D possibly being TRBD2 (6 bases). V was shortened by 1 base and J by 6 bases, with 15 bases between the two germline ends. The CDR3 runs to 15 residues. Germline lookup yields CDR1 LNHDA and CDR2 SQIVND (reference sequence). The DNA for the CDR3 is TGTGCCAGTAGTATAGTGCCGGGAGACGGGAAGACCCAGTACTTC. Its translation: CASSIVPGDGKTQYF.

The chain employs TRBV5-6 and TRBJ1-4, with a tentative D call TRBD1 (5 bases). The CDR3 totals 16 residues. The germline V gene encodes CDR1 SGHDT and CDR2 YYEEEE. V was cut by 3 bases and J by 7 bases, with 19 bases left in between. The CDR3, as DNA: TGTGCCAGCAGCTACGGTAGGGGCGGGGCGGCTGAAAAACTGTTTTTT. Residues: CASSYGRGGAAEKLFF. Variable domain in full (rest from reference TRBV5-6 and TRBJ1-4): DAGVTQSPTHLIKTRGQQVTLRCSPKSGHDTVSWYQQALGQGPQFIFQYYEEEERQRGNFPDRFSGHQFPNYSSELNVNALLLGDSALYLCASSYGRGGAAEKLFFGSGTQLSVL.

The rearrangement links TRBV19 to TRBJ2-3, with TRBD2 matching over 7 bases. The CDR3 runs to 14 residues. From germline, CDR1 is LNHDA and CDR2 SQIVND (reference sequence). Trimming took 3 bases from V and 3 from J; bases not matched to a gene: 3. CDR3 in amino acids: CASSMGGATDTQYF. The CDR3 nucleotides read TGTGCCAGTAGTATGGGAGGGGCTACAGATACGCAGTATTTT.

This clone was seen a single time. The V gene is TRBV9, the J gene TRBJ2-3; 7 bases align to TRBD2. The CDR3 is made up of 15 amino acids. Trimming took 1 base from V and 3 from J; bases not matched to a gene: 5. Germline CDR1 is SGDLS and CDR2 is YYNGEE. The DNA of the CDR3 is TGTGCCAGCAGCGTAACGGGAGGCTGGACAGATACGCAGTATTTT. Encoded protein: CASSVTGGWTDTQYF.

CDR3 region: CASFYTAGALYEQYF. The CDR3, as DNA: TGTGCCAGCTTCTATACAGCGGGAGCCCTCTACGAGCAGTACTTC. The V gene is TRBV5-6, the J gene TRBJ2-7; 8 bases align to TRBD2. This CDR3 comprises 15 residues. Per the germline V gene, CDR1 is SGHDT and CDR2 is YYEEEE. V was clipped by 7 bases and J by 3 bases; unmatched bases: 12.

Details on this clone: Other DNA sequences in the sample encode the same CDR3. The CDR3, as DNA: TGCAGTGCACCGAACACTGAAGCTTTCTTT. Translating gives CSAPNTEAFF. This chain joins TRBV20-1 and TRBJ1-1, with D unresolved. V dropped 6 bases and J dropped 1 base, with 3 bases sitting between them. CDR1 is DFQATT and CDR2 is SNEGSKA in the germline V gene (reference sequence). This CDR3 contains 10 residues.

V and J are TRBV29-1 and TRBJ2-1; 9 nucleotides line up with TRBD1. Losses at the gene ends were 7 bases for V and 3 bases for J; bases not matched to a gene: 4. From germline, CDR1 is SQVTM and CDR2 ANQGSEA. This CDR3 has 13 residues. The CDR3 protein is CSAGQGVYNEQFF. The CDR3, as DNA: TGCAGCGCGGGACAGGGAGTCTACAATGAGCAGTTCTTC.

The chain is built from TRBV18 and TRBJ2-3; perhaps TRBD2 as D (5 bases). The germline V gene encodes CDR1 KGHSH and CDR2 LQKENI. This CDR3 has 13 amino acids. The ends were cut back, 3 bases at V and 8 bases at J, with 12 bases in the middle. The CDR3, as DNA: TGTGCCAGCTCACCCGCCGGGGTAGCTACGCAGTATTTT. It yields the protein CASSPAGVATQYF.

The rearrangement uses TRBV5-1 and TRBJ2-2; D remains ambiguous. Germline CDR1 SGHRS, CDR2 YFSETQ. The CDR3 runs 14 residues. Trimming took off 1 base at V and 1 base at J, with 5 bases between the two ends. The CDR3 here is CASSLTENTGELFF. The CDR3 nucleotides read TGCGCCAGCAGCTTGACCGAGAACACCGGGGAGCTGTTTTTT.

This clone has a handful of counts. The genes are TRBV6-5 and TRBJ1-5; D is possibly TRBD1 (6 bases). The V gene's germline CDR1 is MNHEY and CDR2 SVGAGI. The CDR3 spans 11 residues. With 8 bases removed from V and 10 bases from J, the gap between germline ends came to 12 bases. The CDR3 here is CASGQSDPQHF. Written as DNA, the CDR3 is TGTGCCAGCGGACAGAGTGATCCCCAGCATTTT.

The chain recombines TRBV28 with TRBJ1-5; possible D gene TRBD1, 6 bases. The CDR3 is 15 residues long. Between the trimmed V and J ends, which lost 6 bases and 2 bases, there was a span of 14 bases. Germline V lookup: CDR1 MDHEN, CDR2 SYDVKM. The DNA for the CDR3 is TGTGCCAGCAGCTACTCCAGGGGTGGCAATCAGCCCCAGCATTTT. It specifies CASSYSRGGNQPQHF.

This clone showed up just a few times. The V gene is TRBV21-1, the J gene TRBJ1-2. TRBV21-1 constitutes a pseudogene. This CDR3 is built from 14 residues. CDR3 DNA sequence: TGTGCCAGCAGCACAAGGGAGCTTGACTATGGCTACACCTTC. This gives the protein CASSTRELDYGYTF.

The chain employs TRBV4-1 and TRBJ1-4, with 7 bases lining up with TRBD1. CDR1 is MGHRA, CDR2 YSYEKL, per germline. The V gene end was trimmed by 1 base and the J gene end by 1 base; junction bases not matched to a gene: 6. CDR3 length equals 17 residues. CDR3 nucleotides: TGCGCCAGCAGCCAAGCGAACAGGGGATTAACTAATGAAAAACTGTTTTTT. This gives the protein CASSQANRGLTNEKLFF.

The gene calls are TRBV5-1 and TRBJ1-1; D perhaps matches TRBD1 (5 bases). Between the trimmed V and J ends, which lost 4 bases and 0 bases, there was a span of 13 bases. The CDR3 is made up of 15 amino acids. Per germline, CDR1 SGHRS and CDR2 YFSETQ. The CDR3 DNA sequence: TGCGCCAGCAGCGGGGGAGGTAACATGAACACTGAAGCTTTCTTT. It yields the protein CASSGGGNMNTEAFF. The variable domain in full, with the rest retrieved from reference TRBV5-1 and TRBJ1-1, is KAGVTQTPRYLIKTRGQQVTLSCSPISGHRSVSWYQQTPGQGLQFLFEYFSETQRNKGNFPGRFSGRQFSNSRSEMNVSTLELGDSALYLCASSGGGNMNTEAFFGQGTRLTVV.

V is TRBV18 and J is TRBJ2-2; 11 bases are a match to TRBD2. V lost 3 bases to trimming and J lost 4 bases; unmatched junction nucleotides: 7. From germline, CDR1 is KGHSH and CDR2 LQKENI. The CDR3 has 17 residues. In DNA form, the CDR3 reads TGTGCCAGCTCACCCGATTTAGCGGGAGGGCCCACCGGGGAGCTGTTTTTT. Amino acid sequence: CASSPDLAGGPTGELFF.

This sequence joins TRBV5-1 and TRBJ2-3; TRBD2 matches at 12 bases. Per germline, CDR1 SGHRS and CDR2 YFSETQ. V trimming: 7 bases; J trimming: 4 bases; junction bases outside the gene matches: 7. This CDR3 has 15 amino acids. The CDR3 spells CASGLAGGPSDTQYF. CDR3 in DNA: TGCGCCAGCGGGCTAGCGGGAGGGCCGTCAGATACGCAGTATTTT.

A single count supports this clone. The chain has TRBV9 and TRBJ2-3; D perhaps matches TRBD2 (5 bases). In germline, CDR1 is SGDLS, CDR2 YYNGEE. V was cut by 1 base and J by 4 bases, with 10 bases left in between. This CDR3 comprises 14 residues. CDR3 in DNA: TGTGCCAGCAGCGTAACTAGAAACGCAGATACGCAGTATTTT. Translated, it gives CASSVTRNADTQYF.

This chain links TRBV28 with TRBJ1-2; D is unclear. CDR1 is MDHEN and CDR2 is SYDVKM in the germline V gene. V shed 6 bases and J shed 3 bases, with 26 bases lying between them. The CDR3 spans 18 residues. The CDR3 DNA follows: TGTGCCAGCAGCCCCCTGAGTAAGACATATCCGGCGGACTATGGCTACACCTTC. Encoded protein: CASSPLSKTYPADYGYTF.

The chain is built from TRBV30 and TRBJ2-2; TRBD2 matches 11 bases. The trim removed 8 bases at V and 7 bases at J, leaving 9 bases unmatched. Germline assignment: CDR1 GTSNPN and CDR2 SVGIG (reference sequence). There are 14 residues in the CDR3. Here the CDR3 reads CAAGTSGSSGELFF. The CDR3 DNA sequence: TGTGCCGCCGGGACTAGCGGCAGTAGCGGGGAGCTGTTTTTT.

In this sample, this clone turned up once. CDR3 nucleotide sequence: TGTGCCTGGAGTGGGGGTCTAAGCTCCTACGAGCAGTACTTC. Translation: CAWSGGLSSYEQYF. The V call is TRBV30, the J call TRBJ2-7; D not resolved. The CDR3 loop spans 14 amino acids. Looked up from germline, CDR1 is GTSNPN and CDR2 is SVGIG (reference sequence). Trimming took 1 base from V and 0 from J, leaving 10 bases between them.

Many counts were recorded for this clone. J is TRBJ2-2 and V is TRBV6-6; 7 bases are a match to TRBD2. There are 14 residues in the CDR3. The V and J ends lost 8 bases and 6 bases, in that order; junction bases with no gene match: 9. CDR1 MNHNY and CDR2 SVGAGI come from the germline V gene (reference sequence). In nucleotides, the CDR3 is TGTGCCAGCCGGATTAAAGCGGGATCCGGGGAGCTGTTTTTT. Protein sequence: CASRIKAGSGELFF.

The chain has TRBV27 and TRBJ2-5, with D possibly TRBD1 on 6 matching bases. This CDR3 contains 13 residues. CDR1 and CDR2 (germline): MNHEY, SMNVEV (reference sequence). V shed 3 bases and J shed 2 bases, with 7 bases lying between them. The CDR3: CASSFGQQETQYF. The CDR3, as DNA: TGTGCCAGCAGTTTCGGACAGCAAGAGACCCAGTACTTC.

For the CDR3, the DNA is TGTGCCAGCAGTTTATGGACTAGCGGGAGGAATCACGAGCAGTACTTC. Translation gives CASSLWTSGRNHEQYF. The chain couples TRBV28 to TRBJ2-7; 13 bases are a match to TRBD2. This CDR3 has 16 residues. V shed 0 bases and J 5 bases; nucleotides not matched to a gene: 4. The germline V gene has CDR1 MDHEN and CDR2 SYDVKM.

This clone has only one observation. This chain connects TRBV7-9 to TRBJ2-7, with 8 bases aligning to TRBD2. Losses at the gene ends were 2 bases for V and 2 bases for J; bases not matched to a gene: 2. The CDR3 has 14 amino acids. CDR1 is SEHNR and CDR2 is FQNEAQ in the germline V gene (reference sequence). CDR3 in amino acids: CASSLTSGAYEQYF. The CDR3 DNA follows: TGTGCCAGCAGCTTAACTAGCGGCGCCTACGAGCAGTACTTC.

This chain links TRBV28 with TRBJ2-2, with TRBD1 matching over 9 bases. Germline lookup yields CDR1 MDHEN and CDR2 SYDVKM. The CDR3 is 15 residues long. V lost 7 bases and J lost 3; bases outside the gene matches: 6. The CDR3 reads CASTWGTGHTGELFF. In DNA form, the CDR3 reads TGTGCCAGCACCTGGGGGACAGGGCACACCGGGGAGCTGTTTTTT. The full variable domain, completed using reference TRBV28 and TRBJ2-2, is DVKVTQSSRYLVKRTGEKVFLECVQDMDHENMFWYRQDPGLGLRLIYFSYDVKMKEKGDIPEGYSVSREKKERFSLILESASTNQTSMYLCASTWGTGHTGELFFGEGSRLTVL.

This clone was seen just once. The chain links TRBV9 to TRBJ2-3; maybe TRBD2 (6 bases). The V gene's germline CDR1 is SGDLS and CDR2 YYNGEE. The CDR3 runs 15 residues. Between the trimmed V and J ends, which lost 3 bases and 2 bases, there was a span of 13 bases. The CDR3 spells CASSERAGDTDTQYF. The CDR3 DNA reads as TGTGCCAGCAGCGAACGAGCGGGCGACACAGATACGCAGTATTTT.

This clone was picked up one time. The CDR3 DNA sequence: TGTGCCAGCAGCTTGGATGGCCCAAGGGCTGGGGCCAACGTCCTGACTTTC. Protein: CASSLDGPRAGANVLTF. The V gene is TRBV5-5, the J gene TRBJ2-6; unclear D gene. The V end was cut by 0 bases, the J end by 2 bases, with 12 bases between. The germline V gene has CDR1 SGHKS and CDR2 YYEKEE (reference sequence). This CDR3 spans 17 amino acids.

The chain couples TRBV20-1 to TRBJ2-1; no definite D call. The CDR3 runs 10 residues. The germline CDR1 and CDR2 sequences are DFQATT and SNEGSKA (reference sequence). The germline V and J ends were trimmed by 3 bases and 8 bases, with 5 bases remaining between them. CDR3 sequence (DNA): TGCAGTGCTAGTTTCGATGAGCAGTTCTTC. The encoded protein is CSASFDEQFF.

The DNA for the CDR3 is TGTGCCAGCAGCGAACTCCCAGCGGGAGGAAGGTCCTACGAGCAGTACTTC. Amino acid sequence: CASSELPAGGRSYEQYF. The chain employs TRBV6-1 and TRBJ2-7, with 9 bases fitting TRBD2. Germline-derived CDR1 and CDR2 are MNHNS and SASEGT. The V and J ends lost 6 bases and 1 base, in that order; junction bases with no gene match: 13. The CDR3 is 17 amino acids.